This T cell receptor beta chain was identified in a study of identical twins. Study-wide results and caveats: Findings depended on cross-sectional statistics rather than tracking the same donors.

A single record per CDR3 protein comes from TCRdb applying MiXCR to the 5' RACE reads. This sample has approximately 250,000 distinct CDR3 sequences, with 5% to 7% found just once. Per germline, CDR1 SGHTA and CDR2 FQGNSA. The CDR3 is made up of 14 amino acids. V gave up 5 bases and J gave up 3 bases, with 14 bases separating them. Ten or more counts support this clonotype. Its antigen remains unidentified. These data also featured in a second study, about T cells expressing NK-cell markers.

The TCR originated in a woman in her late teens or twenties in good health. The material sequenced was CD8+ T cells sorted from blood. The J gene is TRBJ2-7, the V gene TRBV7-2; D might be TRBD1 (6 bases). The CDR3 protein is CASSPRTANYEQYF. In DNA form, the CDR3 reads TGTGCCAGCAGCCCGAGGACAGCTAACTACGAGCAGTACTTC.